This entry lists 14 T cell receptor beta chains sequenced from one sample in a study of cytomegalovirus exposure and HLA in healthy donors. PCR was performed using 60 Vbeta and 13 Jbeta primers. Only in-frame clones appear in the TCRdb table, and some are missing; sequencing was by immunoSEQ multiplex PCR. Among about 160,000 clones listed, 70% to 90% were seen once. The specimen sequenced was PBMCs. The source is a woman in her late teens or twenties in good health and CMV-seronegative.

The rearrangement joins TRBV7-9 to TRBJ1-1; D gene unclear. V was pared by 3 bases and J by 5 bases, with 7 bases between. Germline V lookup: CDR1 SEHNR, CDR2 FQNEAQ (reference sequence). The CDR3 has 12 amino acids. Here the CDR3 DNA reads TGTGCCAGCAGCTTTTTAGAGACTGAAGCTTTCTTT. Translation gives CASSFLETEAFF.

The DNA of the CDR3 is TGCGCCAGCAGCTCGGGACTATCAGGGTCAGATACGCAGTATTTT. Translation gives CASSSGLSGSDTQYF. The chain couples TRBV5-1 to TRBJ2-3; the match to TRBD2 covers 7 bases. Per germline, CDR1 SGHRS and CDR2 YFSETQ. The trim removed 3 bases at V and 4 bases at J, leaving 8 bases unmatched. CDR3 length equals 15 residues.

The chain couples TRBV18 to TRBJ2-2, with a possible D match to TRBD2 (6 bases). The CDR3 extends over 15 amino acids. Deletions cut 3 bases from V and 3 bases from J, with 11 bases between. Germline assignment: CDR1 KGHSH and CDR2 LQKENI. The CDR3 region is CASSPQGLYTGELFF. DNA for the CDR3: TGTGCCAGCTCACCTCAGGGACTGTACACCGGGGAGCTGTTTTTT.

The rearrangement uses TRBV19 and TRBJ2-7, with 10 positions matching TRBD2. This CDR3 spans 15 amino acids. Trimming at V came to 5 bases and at J to 1 base, leaving 5 bases not matched to a gene. The germline gives CDR1 LNHDA, CDR2 SQIVND (reference sequence). The CDR3 coding sequence is TGTGCCAGTAGTGTCGCTAGCGGGAGTTCCTACGAGCAGTACTTC. Its protein product is CASSVASGSSYEQYF.

Only one count was recorded for this clone. One end of the junction does not line up with germline, which may come from a read error. The chain carries TRBV7-7 and TRBJ2-5, with D tentatively TRBD1 (5 bases). Germline lookup yields CDR1 SSHAT and CDR2 FNYEAQ (reference sequence). CDR3 size: 14 residues. CDR3 protein: CASSFVQGGETQYF. The CDR3 region has the DNA TGTGCTAGCAGCTTTGTCCAGGGTGGAGAGACCCAGTACTTC.

This clone was detected only a few times. An end of the junction does not agree with germline; a read error may underlie this. The gene calls are TRBV4-1 and TRBJ1-2; TRBD1 matches at 8 bases. Germline CDR1 reads MGHRA; CDR2 reads YSYEKL. The CDR3 sequence is 19 residues long. CDR3 bases: TGCGCCAGCAGCCAAGATCAAGCCAACTCAGGGGGCGGTAACAATGGCTACACCTTC. Amino acid sequence: CASSQDQANSGGGNNGYTF.

This chain connects TRBV5-4 to TRBJ2-7; 7 bases line up with TRBD1. CDR1 and CDR2 (germline): SGHNT, YYREEE (reference sequence). Trimming took 1 base from V and 3 from J; bases not matched to a gene: 7. CDR3 length: 15 residues. In DNA, the CDR3 is TGTGCCAGCAGCTTGACTCCGGACAGGTTCTACGAGCAGTACTTC. Its translation: CASSLTPDRFYEQYF. The variable domain in full, with the rest retrieved from reference TRBV5-4 and TRBJ2-7, is ETGVTQSPTHLIKTRGQQVTLRCSSQSGHNTVSWYQQALGQGPQFIFQYYREEENGRGNFPPRFSGLQFPNYSSELNVNALELDDSALYLCASSLTPDRFYEQYFGPGTRLTVT.

The chain couples TRBV2 to TRBJ1-2, with D possibly being TRBD1 (5 bases). Trimming took 7 bases from V and 5 from J, leaving 17 bases between them. This CDR3 is built from 14 residues. Germline lookup yields CDR1 SNHLY and CDR2 FYNNEI. For the CDR3, the DNA is TGTGCCAGCACCCCACAAGACAGAAGATATGGCTACACCTTC. Amino acid sequence: CASTPQDRRYGYTF.

The chain joins TRBV6-1 to TRBJ1-5; 8 bases line up with TRBD1. V lost 7 bases to trimming and J lost 6 bases; unmatched junction nucleotides: 5. Germline CDR1 is MNHNS and CDR2 is SASEGT. CDR3 length: 13 amino acids. CDR3 nucleotide sequence: TGTGCCAGCAATGGACAGGGAAGTCAGCCCCAGCATTTT. This sequence encodes CASNGQGSQPQHF.

The gene calls are TRBV19 and TRBJ2-1, with D perhaps matching TRBD2 (5 bases). Looked up from germline, CDR1 is LNHDA and CDR2 is SQIVND (reference sequence). Trimming cost V 5 bases and J 9 bases, with 14 bases left between them. This CDR3 is built from 13 residues. The CDR3 loop is CASSAHPRAEQFF. CDR3 DNA sequence: TGTGCCAGTAGTGCCCATCCGAGGGCTGAGCAGTTCTTC.

The V gene is TRBV19, the J gene TRBJ2-5; weak D call: TRBD2 (7 bases). Germline loops: CDR1 LNHDA, CDR2 SQIVND (reference sequence). V was clipped by 6 bases and J by 2 bases, with 13 bases between them. The CDR3 covers 14 residues. CDR3 sequence (DNA): TGTGCCAGTAGGTCCCGGGGGGCTCAAGAGACCCAGTACTTC. Translating it yields CASRSRGAQETQYF.

V gene TRBV21-1 combines with J gene TRBJ1-5. TRBV21-1 is a pseudogene segment. The CDR3 is 15 residues long. This chain's CDR3 is CASSKGTGSNQPQHF. Written as DNA, the CDR3 is TGTGCCAGCAGCAAAGGCACGGGGAGCAATCAGCCCCAGCATTTT.

The chain employs TRBV4-3 and TRBJ2-1, with 10 bases aligning to TRBD2. V lost 0 bases to trimming and J lost 5 bases; unmatched junction nucleotides: 1. Germline V gene data show CDR1 as LGHNA and CDR2 as YSLEER. The CDR3 runs 15 residues. The CDR3 coding sequence is TGCGCCAGCAGCCAAGAACTAGCGGGGAACAATGAGCAGTTCTTC. Amino acids: CASSQELAGNNEQFF.

The CDR3 sequence is CASSYPDRTPLYF. The CDR3 DNA sequence: TGTGCCAGCAGTTACCCGGACAGGACCCCTCTATACTTC. The chain uses TRBV28 and TRBJ2-7; 7 nucleotides line up with TRBD1. The V and J ends lost 4 bases and 13 bases, in that order; junction bases with no gene match: 13. The CDR3 runs 13 residues. Germline V gene data show CDR1 as MDHEN and CDR2 as SYDVKM.